Each of the 29 T cell receptor beta chains below was sequenced from the same sample in a study of radiotherapy plus CTLA-4 blockade in lung cancer. Profiled with immunoSEQ multiplex PCR; TCRdb holds only in-frame clones, not every one. In the table there are some 40,000 clones, more than 70% of which are singletons. The source material was peripheral blood, sampled from a patient treated with radiotherapy plus ipilimumab. Receptor source: a human donor with non-small cell lung cancer whose response to radiotherapy plus ipilimumab could not be evaluated.

This clone was picked up a small number of times. V gene TRBV11-2 combines with J gene TRBJ2-7; TRBD1 matches at 9 bases. CDR1 is SGHAT, CDR2 FQNNGV, per germline. The CDR3 covers 18 residues. V lost 4 bases to trimming and J lost 2 bases; unmatched junction nucleotides: 15. CDR3 in DNA: TGTGCCAGCAGCTCCCCAGTGGGGGGGAGGGACAGGGCCTACGAGCAGTACTTC. Protein: CASSSPVGGRDRAYEQYF.

This clone has a handful of counts. The gene calls are TRBV19 and TRBJ2-3, with a weak D call TRBD1 (5 bases). The germline gives CDR1 LNHDA, CDR2 SQIVND (reference sequence). This CDR3 is 14 amino acids long. Trimming removed 6 bases at V and 2 bases at J, with 12 bases between. The CDR3 loop reads CASRRTSTTDTQYF. In DNA form, the CDR3 reads TGTGCCAGTAGGAGGACATCAACCACAGATACGCAGTATTTT.

The chain couples TRBV15 to TRBJ2-7; D unresolved. CDR1 LNHNV and CDR2 YYDKDF come from the germline V gene (reference sequence). The CDR3 totals 13 residues. Between the trimmed V and J ends, which lost 3 bases and 6 bases, there was a span of 12 bases. CDR3: CATSRASPSEQYF. CDR3 nucleotides: TGTGCCACCAGCAGGGCATCTCCGTCCGAGCAGTACTTC.

The V gene is TRBV6-1, the J gene TRBJ1-5, with D possibly being TRBD1 (5 bases). The germline V and J ends were trimmed by 4 bases and 0 bases, with 10 bases remaining between them. Per the germline V gene, CDR1 is MNHNS and CDR2 is SASEGT. CDR3 size: 15 residues. The CDR3 here is CASSVTAYSNQPQHF. The DNA for the CDR3 is TGTGCCAGCAGTGTGACAGCGTATAGCAATCAGCCCCAGCATTTT.

This chain uses TRBV5-1 with TRBJ2-7; 8 nucleotides match TRBD1. CDR3 length: 16 residues. V lost 0 bases to trimming and J lost 6 bases; unmatched junction nucleotides: 11. The germline CDR1 and CDR2 sequences are SGHRS and YFSETQ. CDR3 nucleotide sequence: TGCGCCAGCAGCTTGGCCTCGGGACAGGTATCGGGCGAGCAGTACTTC. This translates into CASSLASGQVSGEQYF.

The chain combines TRBV10-3 with TRBJ2-7; 10 nucleotides match TRBD2. The CDR3 totals 16 residues. V gave up 7 bases and J gave up 1 base; unmatched junction bases: 10. Germline lookup yields CDR1 ENHRY and CDR2 SYGVKD. Here the CDR3 DNA reads TGTGCCATCAATCCTAGCGGGAGTGAAGCGTCCTACGAGCAGTACTTC. This gives the protein CAINPSGSEASYEQYF.

V gene TRBV28 combines with J gene TRBJ1-1, with TRBD1 identical over 8 bases. This CDR3 has 16 amino acids. CDR1 and CDR2 (germline): MDHEN, SYDVKM. The ends lost 6 bases at V and 7 bases at J; junction bases unmatched: 16. CDR3: CASRYSGQAMRGEAFF. The DNA for the CDR3 is TGTGCCAGCAGATATTCGGGACAGGCGATGCGGGGTGAAGCTTTCTTT.

The chain links TRBV7-9 to TRBJ2-7, with 13 bases fitting TRBD2. Trimming at V came to 4 bases and at J to 6 bases, leaving 18 bases not matched to a gene. The V gene's germline CDR1 is SEHNR and CDR2 FQNEAQ (reference sequence). The CDR3 extends over 19 amino acids. The CDR3 bases are TGTGCCAGCAGCTCGGCGGCCATACTAGCGGGAGGGCTCACTGGCGAGCAGTACTTC. As protein: CASSSAAILAGGLTGEQYF.

The chain combines TRBV11-3 with TRBJ2-3, with TRBD2 matching 10 bases. The junction had 16 bases not matched to a gene; V was cut back by 5 bases and J by 2 bases. There are 19 residues in the CDR3. From germline, CDR1 is SGHNT and CDR2 YENEEA. The CDR3 nucleotides read TGTGCCAGCAGCGGGTTCAGCGGGGGGGCGGATTCCTCCACAGATACGCAGTATTTT. Amino acids: CASSGFSGGADSSTDTQYF.

The rearrangement links TRBV18 to TRBJ2-1; possible D gene TRBD1, 5 bases. Germline loops: CDR1 KGHSH, CDR2 LQKENI. V lost 0 bases and J lost 2, with 11 bases in between. CDR3 length equals 16 residues. The CDR3 bases are TGTGCCAGCTCACCACCGATCAAGGGGACCTACAATGAGCAGTTCTTC. It codes for CASSPPIKGTYNEQFF.

The V gene is TRBV18, the J gene TRBJ2-1, with D unresolved. In germline, CDR1 is KGHSH, CDR2 LQKENI. The CDR3 is 13 residues long. Deletions cut 2 bases from V and 5 bases from J, with 7 bases between. CDR3 sequence: CASSPNTDNEQFF. In nucleotides, the CDR3 is TGTGCCAGCTCACCAAACACCGACAATGAGCAGTTCTTC.

This clone was detected only a few times. The V gene is TRBV28, the J gene TRBJ1-3, with D unresolved. The germline V gene encodes CDR1 MDHEN and CDR2 SYDVKM. This CDR3 has 14 amino acids. Trimming removed 2 bases from V and 0 bases from J, with 5 bases in between. Written as DNA, the CDR3 is TGTGCCAGCAGTTTAGTCAGCTCTGGAAACACCATATATTTT. It specifies CASSLVSSGNTIYF.

This clone was detected a few times. The rearrangement uses TRBV5-1 and TRBJ1-1, with 8 bases that match TRBD1. CDR1 is SGHRS and CDR2 is YFSETQ in the germline V gene. With 0 bases clipped from V and 1 base from J, the junction kept 5 bases outside the gene matches. This CDR3 comprises 16 residues. This CDR3 is CASSLAGQGRNTEAFF. The CDR3 coding sequence is TGCGCCAGCAGCTTGGCCGGACAGGGAAGGAACACTGAAGCTTTCTTT. The whole variable domain, remainder taken from reference TRBV5-1 and TRBJ1-1, is KAGVTQTPRYLIKTRGQQVTLSCSPISGHRSVSWYQQTPGQGLQFLFEYFSETQRNKGNFPGRFSGRQFSNSRSEMNVSTLELGDSALYLCASSLAGQGRNTEAFFGQGTRLTVV.

A single count supports this clone. V gene TRBV5-1 combines with J gene TRBJ2-3, with 11 bases that match TRBD2. The V gene end was trimmed by 4 bases and the J gene end by 7 bases; junction bases not matched to a gene: 11. CDR1 is SGHRS, CDR2 YFSETQ, per germline. This CDR3 has 16 residues. CDR3 sequence: CASSRVGLAGGNTQYF. The CDR3 bases are TGCGCCAGCAGCCGGGTCGGGCTAGCGGGGGGAAATACGCAGTATTTT.

The V call is TRBV28, the J call TRBJ1-5, with TRBD1 as a possible D gene (6 bases). The CDR3 is 15 amino acids. Trimming shortened V by 6 bases and J by 5 bases, and 17 bases separated the two germline ends. Germline V gene sequence: CDR1 MDHEN, CDR2 SYDVKM. Here the CDR3 reads CASSPKWRQDQPQHF. The DNA of the CDR3 is TGTGCCAGCAGCCCAAAATGGCGACAGGATCAGCCCCAGCATTTT.

J is TRBJ2-7 and V is TRBV15; 8 nucleotides line up with TRBD1. The CDR3 consists of 14 residues. Unmatched junction bases numbered 6, after V lost 3 bases and J lost 5 bases. Germline V gene data show CDR1 as LNHNV and CDR2 as YYDKDF (reference sequence). The chain's CDR3 is CATSRDREIDEQYF. CDR3 DNA sequence: TGTGCCACCAGCAGGGACAGGGAGATTGACGAGCAGTACTTC.

The chain carries TRBV30 and TRBJ2-5, with 10 bases identical to TRBD2. Per germline, CDR1 GTSNPN and CDR2 SVGIG (reference sequence). Trimming took 1 base from V and 4 from J; bases not matched to a gene: 18. The CDR3 has 19 residues. In nucleotides, the CDR3 is TGTGCCTGGAGTGGGGATATGAAGAGGATAGCGGGGGGTCGAGAGACCCAGTACTTC. Its protein product is CAWSGDMKRIAGGRETQYF.

This chain uses TRBV5-4 with TRBJ2-5; D possibly corresponds to TRBD2 (5 bases). Germline V CDR1 and CDR2: SGHNT, YYREEE (reference sequence). The CDR3 contains 13 residues. V lost 4 bases to trimming and J lost 3 bases, with 10 bases between them. The CDR3 loop is CASSIGLEETQYF. Written as DNA, the CDR3 is TGTGCCAGCAGCATAGGACTGGAAGAGACCCAGTACTTC.

The CDR3 region has the DNA TGTGCCAGCTCAATGACAGTCAATCAGCCCCAGCATTTT. Residues: CASSMTVNQPQHF. This chain joins TRBV18 and TRBJ1-5; tentative D call: TRBD1 (5 bases). Trimming shortened V by 5 bases and J by 3 bases, and 8 bases separated the two germline ends. This CDR3 is 13 amino acids long. The germline V gene has CDR1 KGHSH and CDR2 LQKENI.

The V call is TRBV18, the J call TRBJ1-1; D not resolved. CDR3 length: 14 residues. Germline CDR1 is KGHSH and CDR2 is LQKENI. V was shortened by 4 bases and J by 1 base, with 10 bases between the two germline ends. The CDR3 nucleotides are TGTGCCAGCTCACTCTCCCCGGGGAACACTGAAGCTTTCTTT. It specifies CASSLSPGNTEAFF. Full variable domain (missing parts from reference TRBV18 and TRBJ1-1): NAGVMQNPRHLVRRRGQEARLRCSPMKGHSHVYWYRQLPEEGLKFMVYLQKENIIDESGMPKERFSAEFPKEGPSILRIQQVVRGDSAAYFCASSLSPGNTEAFFGQGTRLTVV.

The chain combines TRBV27 with TRBJ2-7; D is possibly TRBD2 (7 bases). The CDR3 is made up of 17 amino acids. Between the trimmed V and J ends, which lost 3 bases and 3 bases, there was a span of 21 bases. CDR1 and CDR2 (germline): MNHEY, SMNVEV (reference sequence). CDR3 residues: CASSFSGRRGGGYEQYF. DNA of the CDR3: TGTGCCAGCAGTTTCTCCGGCCGAAGAGGGGGGGGCTACGAGCAGTACTTC.

This chain joins TRBV11-2 and TRBJ2-3, with 13 positions matching TRBD2. V lost 5 bases to trimming and J lost 3 bases; unmatched junction nucleotides: 14. The CDR3 covers 19 residues. Per the germline V gene, CDR1 is SGHAT and CDR2 is FQNNGV. The CDR3: CASSPRTSGGASSTDTQYF. CDR3 DNA sequence: TGTGCCAGCAGCCCCCGGACTAGCGGGGGAGCCTCTTCTACAGATACGCAGTATTTT.

The V call is TRBV30, the J call TRBJ1-4; D might be TRBD1 (5 bases). CDR3 length equals 13 residues. The germline V gene encodes CDR1 GTSNPN and CDR2 SVGIG (reference sequence). V lost 5 bases, J lost 8 bases, and 15 bases lay in between. The CDR3 protein is CAWGGFGGEKLFF. Written as DNA, the CDR3 is TGTGCCTGGGGTGGTTTCGGGGGAGAAAAACTGTTTTTT.

V gene TRBV11-2 combines with J gene TRBJ2-7; TRBD2 matches 11 bases. V was clipped by 8 bases and J by 1 base; unmatched bases: 10. Per germline, CDR1 SGHAT and CDR2 FQNNGV. The CDR3 spans 16 residues. CDR3 sequence (DNA): TGTGCCAGCCGTATTGGGGGGACTAGCGGATCCTACGAGCAGTACTTC. It yields the protein CASRIGGTSGSYEQYF. The whole variable domain, remainder taken from reference TRBV11-2 and TRBJ2-7, is EAGVAQSPRYKIIEKRQSVAFWCNPISGHATLYWYQQILGQGPKLLIQFQNNGVVDDSQLPKDRFSAERLKGVDSTLKIQPAKLEDSAVYLCASRIGGTSGSYEQYFGPGTRLTVT.

In its sample, this clone was seen a few times. This sample includes further DNA sequences coding for the same CDR3. The chain has TRBV18 and TRBJ2-7, with D possibly matching TRBD1 (6 bases). Trimming removed 0 bases from V and 3 bases from J, with 12 bases in between. The CDR3 contains 15 residues. Germline assignment: CDR1 KGHSH and CDR2 LQKENI. CDR3 loop: CASSPPGRGRYEQYF. Written as DNA, the CDR3 is TGTGCCAGCTCACCACCGGGCAGGGGTCGCTACGAGCAGTACTTC.

This clone has more than one count but fewer than ten. V is TRBV7-6 and J is TRBJ2-1; D may be TRBD2 (6 bases). This CDR3 comprises 16 residues. Per the germline V gene, CDR1 is SGHVS and CDR2 is FNYEAQ. The ends were cut back, 1 base at V and 7 bases at J, with 17 bases in the middle. The CDR3: CASSLVSGVGGNEQFF. Here the CDR3 DNA reads TGTGCCAGCAGCTTAGTTTCGGGAGTTGGCGGTAATGAGCAGTTCTTC. The full variable domain, rest sourced from reference TRBV7-6 and TRBJ2-1, is GAGVSQSPRYKVTKRGQDVALRCDPISGHVSLYWYRQALGQGPEFLTYFNYEAQQDKSGLPNDRFSAERPEGSISTLTIQRTEQRDSAMYRCASSLVSGVGGNEQFFGPGTRLTVL.

The gene calls are TRBV9 and TRBJ2-7; 9 bases map to TRBD2. This CDR3 contains 13 residues. The V and J ends lost 6 bases and 6 bases, in that order; junction bases with no gene match: 7. Germline assignment: CDR1 SGDLS and CDR2 YYNGEE. As DNA, the CDR3 is TGTGCCAGCAACGGCGCGGGGGGGGGCGAGCAGTACTTC. Translating gives CASNGAGGGEQYF.

This chain links TRBV6-1 with TRBJ2-3, with 10 nucleotides matching TRBD1. The V segment lost 7 bases and the J segment 4 bases; nucleotides outside the gene matches: 5. The germline gives CDR1 MNHNS, CDR2 SASEGT. The CDR3 covers 14 residues. CDR3 in DNA: TGTGCCAGCAAGGACAGGGGGTTCGCAGATACGCAGTATTTT. The encoded protein is CASKDRGFADTQYF.

The chain links TRBV7-2 to TRBJ1-3; 9 bases agree with TRBD1. CDR1 and CDR2 from the germline V gene are SGHTA and FQGNSA. The J segment lost 4 bases and the V segment lost 3 bases, leaving 4 bases of the junction unmatched. The CDR3 is 15 residues long. CDR3 in DNA: TGTGCCAGCAGCTTCGGGACAGGGAAGGGAAACACCATATATTTT. Encoded protein: CASSFGTGKGNTIYF.